The 13 T cell receptor beta chains listed next were all sequenced from one sample in a study of shared clonotypes between healthy human individuals. Produced via immunoSEQ multiplex PCR; TCRdb's table is partial and in-frame only. The table has some 2.3 million clones, 85% to 95% seen once; the top ten hold 0.39%. Specimen: naive CD4+ T cells from PBMCs. Subset denoted: CD45RA+ positively selected. The source is a man younger than 30 in good health. Some clones in this sample may be carry-over from other donors' samples.

V is TRBV28 and J is TRBJ1-5, with D unresolved. CDR3 length: 12 amino acids. CDR1 and CDR2 from the germline V gene are MDHEN and SYDVKM. V was trimmed by 0 bases and J by 6 bases, leaving 3 bases between them. CDR3 residues: CASSLWRQPQHF. The CDR3 DNA follows: TGTGCCAGCAGTTTATGGCGTCAGCCCCAGCATTTT.

V gene TRBV28 combines with J gene TRBJ2-7, with D perhaps TRBD1 or TRBD2 (5 bases each). V was trimmed by 5 bases and J by 3 bases, leaving 11 bases between them. CDR3 length: 13 amino acids. The germline V gene encodes CDR1 MDHEN and CDR2 SYDVKM. The CDR3: CASSRDAYYEQYF. The CDR3 coding sequence is TGTGCCAGCAGTCGGGACGCCTACTACGAGCAGTACTTC.

The chain recombines TRBV2 with TRBJ1-1, with 7 bases lining up with TRBD1. Per the germline V gene, CDR1 is SNHLY and CDR2 is FYNNEI. CDR3 size: 14 residues. J lost 2 bases, V lost 9 bases, and 9 bases had no gene match. The CDR3 spells CARALDRVNTEAFF. In nucleotides, the CDR3 is TGTGCCAGGGCCTTAGACAGGGTTAACACTGAAGCTTTCTTT.

The V gene is TRBV6-1, the J gene TRBJ2-1; D gene ambiguous. Trimming shortened V by 3 bases and J by 0 bases, and 9 bases separated the two germline ends. CDR1 is MNHNS, CDR2 SASEGT, per germline. This CDR3 is built from 15 residues. CDR3 region: CASSDLGISYNEQFF. CDR3 DNA sequence: TGTGCCAGCAGTGACCTGGGGATCTCCTACAATGAGCAGTTCTTC.

This chain joins TRBV29-1 and TRBJ2-3; 8 bases line up with TRBD2. The ends lost 8 bases at V and 3 bases at J; junction bases unmatched: 16. Germline V gives CDR1 SQVTM, CDR2 ANQGSEA. The CDR3 is 16 residues long. The DNA of the CDR3 is TGCAGCTCTGGGGGTGAGCGGGAGATGTTTACAGATACGCAGTATTTT. Protein sequence: CSSGGEREMFTDTQYF.

The chain recombines TRBV9 with TRBJ2-1; D is perhaps TRBD1 (5 bases). This CDR3 is 16 amino acids long. V was clipped by 2 bases and J by 0 bases, with 12 bases between them. Per the germline V gene, CDR1 is SGDLS and CDR2 is YYNGEE. In DNA form, the CDR3 reads TGTGCCAGCAGCGTCAAGGGGCATAGCTCCTACAATGAGCAGTTCTTC. Protein product: CASSVKGHSSYNEQFF.

This clone occurred once. CDR3 DNA sequence: TGTGCCTCAGATGGACTAGCGGGAGGATTATACAATGAGCAGTTCTTC. This encodes CASDGLAGGLYNEQFF. This chain uses TRBV30 with TRBJ2-1, with 14 bases fitting TRBD2. V was clipped by 7 bases and J by 4 bases; unmatched bases: 9. In germline, CDR1 is GTSNPN, CDR2 SVGIG (reference sequence). This CDR3 has 16 amino acids.

The chain joins TRBV6-4 to TRBJ2-1; D is unresolved. V shed 2 bases and J shed 3 bases, with 8 bases lying between them. The germline V gene encodes CDR1 MRHNA and CDR2 SNTAGT. The CDR3 contains 14 residues. CDR3 sequence: CASSDNGGYNEQFF. DNA for the CDR3: TGTGCCAGCAGTGACAATGGCGGCTACAATGAGCAGTTCTTC.

The chain joins TRBV28 to TRBJ2-2, with 7 bases identical to TRBD2. The germline gives CDR1 MDHEN, CDR2 SYDVKM. V was pared by 5 bases and J by 6 bases, with 15 bases of the junction left unmatched. CDR3 length: 17 residues. CDR3 region: CASSSPSAGRGAGELFF. The CDR3 region has the DNA TGTGCCAGCAGTAGCCCATCAGCGGGAAGAGGGGCCGGGGAGCTGTTTTTT. The whole variable domain, remainder taken from reference TRBV28 and TRBJ2-2, is DVKVTQSSRYLVKRTGEKVFLECVQDMDHENMFWYRQDPGLGLRLIYFSYDVKMKEKGDIPEGYSVSREKKERFSLILESASTNQTSMYLCASSSPSAGRGAGELFFGEGSRLTVL.

The chain links TRBV6-6 to TRBJ2-1; the match to TRBD2 covers 8 bases. The J segment lost 0 bases and the V segment lost 9 bases, leaving 7 bases of the junction unmatched. The germline CDR1 and CDR2 sequences are MNHNY and SVGAGI (reference sequence). There are 15 residues in the CDR3. The CDR3 loop reads CASSLAGASYNEQFF. For the CDR3, the DNA is TGTGCCAGTTCCCTAGCGGGCGCCTCCTACAATGAGCAGTTCTTC.

This clone was recorded only once. J is TRBJ1-5 and V is TRBV9, with D hard to call. Trimming took 0 bases from V and 7 from J, leaving 8 bases between them. The CDR3 loop spans 13 amino acids. From germline, CDR1 is SGDLS and CDR2 YYNGEE. In DNA form, the CDR3 reads TGTGCCAGCAGCGTAGACACTGAGCAGCCCCAGCATTTT. It is translated as CASSVDTEQPQHF. The full variable domain, with the rest looked up from reference TRBV9 and TRBJ1-5, is DSGVTQTPKHLITATGQRVTLRCSPRSGDLSVYWYQQSLDQGLQFLIQYYNGEERAKGNILERFSAQQFPDLHSELNLSSLELGDSALYFCASSVDTEQPQHFGDGTRLSIL.

This clone showed up just a few times. V and J are TRBV25-1 and TRBJ2-1; D might be TRBD1 (5 bases). Trimming pared 5 bases from V and 7 bases from J, leaving 6 bases between. CDR3 size: 11 residues. Germline V CDR1 and CDR2: MGHDK, SYGVNS. This chain's CDR3 is CASSRTNEQFF. CDR3 in DNA: TGTGCCAGCAGTAGGACAAATGAGCAGTTCTTC.

V is TRBV27 and J is TRBJ2-7, with D perhaps TRBD2 (6 bases). Germline CDR1 MNHEY, CDR2 SMNVEV (reference sequence). This CDR3 region has 16 residues. V lost 5 bases and J lost 1, with 18 bases in between. The chain's CDR3 is CASSPQITTSSYEQYF. CDR3 coding DNA: TGTGCCAGCAGTCCGCAAATAACGACTAGTTCCTACGAGCAGTACTTC.